This TCR beta chain comes out of a study of shared clonotypes between healthy human individuals. Study as a whole: Participating donors consisted of two women and a few men aged 18 to 49. General observations from the study: Sequencing depth was a factor that was expected to affect clonotype sharing among donors.

The CDR3 consists of 15 residues. Germline CDR1 is MDHEN and CDR2 is SYDVKM. As regards this clone: Its specificity is not known.

Deep-level settings were used for running the assay. Original data processing: Filtering of immunoSEQ junctional sequences could not match full-length read filtering. The table came from immunoSEQ multiplex PCR; TCRdb's copy has only in-frame clones and leaves some out. That table supplies the V and J calls and clone size; D and trimming were determined from the DNA. The profile shows more than 400,000 clones, almost 80% of them singletons. The chain joins TRBV28 to TRBJ2-5; TRBD2 matches 8 bases. The J call may be faulty, since TRBJ2-7 better matches the DNA end. The source of this sequence is a woman aged 40 to 50 in good health. Some clones in this sample may be carry-over from other donors' samples. Sequencing was performed on PBMCs. CDR3 bases: TGTGCCAGCTTTGATCCGGGAGGGCCTCTTTACGAGCAGTACTTC. This sequence encodes CASFDPGGPLYEQYF.